This T cell receptor (beta chain) appears in the sequencing data of a study of technical replicates of blood from a few donors (dated by TCRdb to about 2017). Libraries were made using the immunoSEQ multiplex PCR assay. The immuneACCESS repertoire file appears here via TCRdb, limited to in-frame rearrangements. These files lack a portion of the clones; in checked studies, under half of the deficit traces to unresolved V genes, and the cause of the others is not known. Across this sample there are 55,000 to 75,000 clones, with around 95% seen only once. The ten largest clones take up approximately 4% of the sample. Taken from cysteine to phenylalanine, the CDR3 has 13 residues. Only CDR3 DNA remains: 39 bases, in frame from the first base. The germline V gene provides CDR1 SGHVS and CDR2 FNYEAQ. V sheds 2 bases and J sheds 8 bases, leaving 10 bases between their ends. With respect to this clone: Its antigen has not been determined. The input lacks base qualities; no much larger clone sits a single base away.

Sequencing was carried out using PBMCs. Recombination linked TRBV7-6 to TRBJ2-1; the D gene is perhaps TRBD1, from 5 matching bases. The sequence was collected from a human donor in good health. Some clones in this sample may be carry-over from other donors' samples. The DNA is as follows: TGTGCCAGCAGCTTAACCAGGGTTGATGAGCAGTTCTTC. Translated, it reads CASSLTRVDEQFF.